Detailed here is one T cell receptor (beta chain). The sample comes from a study of OX40 agonist ivuxolimab in advanced cancers. Sequencing used immunoSEQ multiplex PCR; TCRdb keeps in-frame clones, though not all of them. Of around 70,000 clones in the sample, roughly 90% were seen once. Material: CD4+ or CD8+ T cells sorted from blood, obtained in a trial of the OX40 agonist ivuxolimab. The TCR comes from an adult with an advanced solid tumor such as melanoma, head and neck, liver or kidney cancer.

The CDR3 nucleotides read TGTGCCAGCAGTCCAAATCACAGGGAGGCGGGTTCACCCCTCCACTTT. Amino acid sequence: CASSPNHREAGSPLHF. The V gene is TRBV2, the J gene TRBJ1-6, with D possibly matching TRBD1 (6 bases). Germline V gives CDR1 SNHLY, CDR2 FYNNEI. The CDR3 runs 16 residues. V was trimmed by 5 bases and J by 9 bases, leaving 20 bases between them.